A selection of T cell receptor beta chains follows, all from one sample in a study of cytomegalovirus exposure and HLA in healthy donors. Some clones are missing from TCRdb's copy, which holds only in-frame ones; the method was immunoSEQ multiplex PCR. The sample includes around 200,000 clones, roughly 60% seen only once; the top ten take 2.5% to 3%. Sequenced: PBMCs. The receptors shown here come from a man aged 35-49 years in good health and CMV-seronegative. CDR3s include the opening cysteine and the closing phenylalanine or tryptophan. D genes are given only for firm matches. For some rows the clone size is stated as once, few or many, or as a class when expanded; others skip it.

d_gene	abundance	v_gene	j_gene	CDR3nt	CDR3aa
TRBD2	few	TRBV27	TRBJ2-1	TGTGCCAGCATGGTCGGGGGGGCCCATGAGCAGTTCTTC	CASMVGGAHEQFF
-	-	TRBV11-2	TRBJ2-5	TGTGCCAGCAGCCCCGGACAGATCACGGGGGAGACCCAGTACTTC	CASSPGQITGETQYF
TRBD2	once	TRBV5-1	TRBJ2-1	TGCGCCAGCAGCTCGGGGACTAGCGGGGGTCTCCAGTTCTTC	CASSSGTSGGLQFF
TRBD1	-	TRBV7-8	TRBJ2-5	TGTGCCAGCAGCATCGAGGACAGGGGCCGGGAGACCCAGTACTTC	CASSIEDRGRETQYF
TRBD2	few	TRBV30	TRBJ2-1	TGTGCCTGGGACCGGGGGGGCCTTAAGAATGAGCAGTTCTTC	CAWDRGGLKNEQFF
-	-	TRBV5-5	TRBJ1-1	TGTGCCAGCAGCAATACGGGGAACACTGAAGCTTTCTTT	CASSNTGNTEAFF
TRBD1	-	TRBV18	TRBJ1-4	TGTGCCAGCTCACCATACCGGACAGGGCAGAATGAAAAACTGTTTTTT	CASSPYRTGQNEKLFF
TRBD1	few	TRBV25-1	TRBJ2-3	TGTGCCAGCAGTGAATGGACAGGTACAGATACGCAGTATTTT	CASSEWTGTDTQYF
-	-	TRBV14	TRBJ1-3	TGTGCCAGCAGCCAATTATATTCAGTAATCTCTGGAAACACCATATATTTT	CASSQLYSVISGNTIYF
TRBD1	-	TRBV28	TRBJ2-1	TGTGCCAGCAGTTTCCCCCTTACAGGGGACCTAGAGCAGTTCTTC	CASSFPLTGDLEQFF
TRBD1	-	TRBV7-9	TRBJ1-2	TGTGCCAGCTACCCCGGGACAGGGCCATATGGCTACACCTTC	CASYPGTGPYGYTF
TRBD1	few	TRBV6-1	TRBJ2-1	TGTGCCAGCAGTGTCGGGACAGCCAATGAGCAGTTCTTC	CASSVGTANEQFF
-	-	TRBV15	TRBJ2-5	TGTGCCACCACCATCCACGGCAGGGAGACCCAGTACTTC	CATTIHGRETQYF
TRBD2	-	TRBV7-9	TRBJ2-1	TGTGCCAGCAGCTTCGGGGGGAACAATGAGCAGTTCTTC	CASSFGGNNEQFF
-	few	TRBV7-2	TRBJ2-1	TGTGCCAGCAGCTATGGGTCCGCAGCGGCCTACAATGAGCAGTTCTTC	CASSYGSAAAYNEQFF
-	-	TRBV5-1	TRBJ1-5	TGCGCCAGCAGCTTGCTCCCCGATCAGCCCCAGCATTTT	CASSLLPDQPQHF
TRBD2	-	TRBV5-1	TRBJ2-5	TGCGCCAGCAGCTTGGGACCCTCGGGCGGGGGGGCCCAGGAGACCCAGTACTTC	CASSLGPSGGGAQETQYF
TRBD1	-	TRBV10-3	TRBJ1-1	TGTGCCATCAGTGAGGGGACAGTGGGTACCGTTTCTGAAGCTTTCTTT	CAISEGTVGTVSEAFF
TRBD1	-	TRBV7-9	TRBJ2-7	TGTGCCAGCAGCTTAGTAGTGTGGGACAGGGCCTCCTACGAGCAGTACTTC	CASSLVVWDRASYEQYF
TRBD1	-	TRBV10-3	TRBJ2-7	TGTGCCATCAGTGAGTCTGGGACAGGGGGCGGTTACGAGCAGTACTTC	CAISESGTGGGYEQYF
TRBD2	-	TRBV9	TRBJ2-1	TGTGCCAGCAGCGTAGTTTCGAGCGGGGGCCTAAGCTCCTACAATGAGCAGTTCTTC	CASSVVSSGGLSSYNEQFF
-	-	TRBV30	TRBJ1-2	TGTGCCTGGAGTGGTACAGGTTACTATGGCTACACCTTC	CAWSGTGYYGYTF
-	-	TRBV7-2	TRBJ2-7	TGTGCCAGCAGCCCTCACTCCGGTCCGGGCGAGCAGTACTTC	CASSPHSGPGEQYF
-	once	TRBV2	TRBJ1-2	TGTGCCAGCAGTGTGGGAGGACTACCCTATGGCTACACCTTC	CASSVGGLPYGYTF
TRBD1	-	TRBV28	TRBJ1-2	TGTGCCAGCAGTATCATCAGGGGGCTTGTCTACACCTTC	CASSIIRGLVYTF
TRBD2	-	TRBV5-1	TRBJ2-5	TGCGCCACGTCGATGGGGACTAGGGACCGCCAAGAGACCCAGTACTTC	CATSMGTRDRQETQYF
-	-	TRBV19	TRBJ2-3	TGTGCCAGTAGTATAAGCTACAGGACGCGCACAGATACGCAGTATTTT	CASSISYRTRTDTQYF
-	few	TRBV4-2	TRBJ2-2	TGTGCCAGCAGCCAAGATGGCTCCAGGGTACCCGGGGAGCTGTTTTTT	CASSQDGSRVPGELFF
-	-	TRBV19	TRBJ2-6	TGTGCCAGTAGTATCGAAGGGGCTGGGGCCAACGTCCTGACTTTC	CASSIEGAGANVLTF
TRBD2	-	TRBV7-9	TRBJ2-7	TGTGCCAGCAGCTTAGGGGTAGCGGGTCGCTCCTACGAGCAGTACTTC	CASSLGVAGRSYEQYF
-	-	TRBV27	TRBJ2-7	TGTGCCAGCAGTTTATTACAGCCGCCCTCTGAGCAGTACTTC	CASSLLQPPSEQYF
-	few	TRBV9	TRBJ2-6	TGTGCCAGCGGCGTAGGCCCGGGGGCTGGGGCCAACGTCCTGACTTTC	CASGVGPGAGANVLTF
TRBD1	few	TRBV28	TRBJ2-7	TGTGCCAGCAGTACGGCTTCCGGGACAGGGCCCCGCGAGCAGTACTTC	CASSTASGTGPREQYF
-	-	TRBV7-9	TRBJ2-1	TGTTCCAGCAGTCCGGTTCGGCTCCCCAGGGAGCAGTTCTTC	CSSSPVRLPREQFF
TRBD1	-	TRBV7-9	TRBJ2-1	TGTTCCAGCAGCTTAGCTGCAGGGGGCTACAATGAGCAGTTCTTC	CSSSLAAGGYNEQFF
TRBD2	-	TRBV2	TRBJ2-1	TGTGCCAGCAGTGGGGTCCTAGCGGGATCCCGGTTAACAATGAGCAATGAGCAGTTCTTC	CASSGVLAGSRLTMSNEQFF
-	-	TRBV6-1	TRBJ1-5	TGTGCCAGCAGGTATAGCAATCAGCCCCAGCATTTT	CASRYSNQPQHF
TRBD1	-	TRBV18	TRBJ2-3	TGTGCCAGCTCACTCGACAGGGGTTCAGATACGCAGTATTTT	CASSLDRGSDTQYF
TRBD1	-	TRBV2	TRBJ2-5	TGTGCCAGCAGACAGGGGCCTGGGGGGACCCAGTACTTC	CASRQGPGGTQYF
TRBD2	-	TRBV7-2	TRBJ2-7	TGTGCCAGCAGCTTAGAGCGGGATCCTACCTACGAGCAGTACTTC	CASSLERDPTYEQYF